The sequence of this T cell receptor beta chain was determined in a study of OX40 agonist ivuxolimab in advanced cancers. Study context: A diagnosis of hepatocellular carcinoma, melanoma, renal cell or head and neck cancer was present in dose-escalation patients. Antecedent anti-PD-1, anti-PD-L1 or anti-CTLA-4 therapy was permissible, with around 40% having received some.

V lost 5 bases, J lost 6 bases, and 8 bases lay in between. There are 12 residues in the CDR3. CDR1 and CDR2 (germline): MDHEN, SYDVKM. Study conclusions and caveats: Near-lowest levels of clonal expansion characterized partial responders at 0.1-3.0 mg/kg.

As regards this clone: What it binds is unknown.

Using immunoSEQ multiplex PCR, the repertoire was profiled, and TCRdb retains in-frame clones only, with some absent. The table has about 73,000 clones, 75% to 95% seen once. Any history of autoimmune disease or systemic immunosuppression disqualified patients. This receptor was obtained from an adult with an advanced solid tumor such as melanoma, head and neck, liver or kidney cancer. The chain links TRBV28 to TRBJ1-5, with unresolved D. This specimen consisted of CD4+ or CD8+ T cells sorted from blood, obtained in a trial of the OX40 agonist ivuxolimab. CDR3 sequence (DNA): TGTGCCAGCAGTGTATTCGGTCAGCCCCAGCATTTT. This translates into CASSVFGQPQHF.